Listed here are 12 T cell receptor beta chains from one sample, sequenced in a study of blood T cell repertoires in COVID-19. Sequencing used immunoSEQ multiplex PCR; TCRdb keeps in-frame clones, though not all of them. The repertoire holds 350,000 or so clones, with 90% as singletons. Sequenced: peripheral blood. The source is a man between 18 and 35 years old with active or convalescent COVID-19.

The CDR3 is CASSPLGQGTDTQYF. CDR3 DNA: TGTGCCAGCAGCCCCCTAGGACAGGGCACAGATACGCAGTATTTT. The chain links TRBV7-2 to TRBJ2-3; 7 nucleotides match TRBD1. V trimming: 5 bases; J trimming: 1 base; junction bases outside the gene matches: 6. Germline V gene sequence: CDR1 SGHTA, CDR2 FQGNSA. CDR3 length: 15 residues.

In this sample, this clone turned up once. The rearrangement links TRBV28 to TRBJ2-7, with TRBD2 identical over 7 bases. The germline V gene encodes CDR1 MDHEN and CDR2 SYDVKM. After removal of 6 bases from V and 2 bases from J, the junction contained 7 bases not matched to a gene. The CDR3 runs 14 residues. For the CDR3, the DNA is TGTGCCAGCAGGGGACCCGGGACTACCTACGAGCAGTACTTC. Protein product: CASRGPGTTYEQYF.

The J gene is TRBJ2-3, the V gene TRBV7-3; 7 nucleotides agree with TRBD2. This CDR3 spans 14 amino acids. The V and J ends lost 5 bases and 3 bases, in that order; junction bases with no gene match: 5. CDR1 and CDR2 from the germline V gene are SGHTA and FQGTGA. For the CDR3, the DNA is TGTGCCAGCAGCCCTTGGGGAGGGACAGATACGCAGTATTTT. Its translation: CASSPWGGTDTQYF.

CDR3 nucleotide sequence: TGTGCCAGCAGCTTGCGGACTAGCGGGAGACAGAAGCAGTACTTC. This codes for CASSLRTSGRQKQYF. The chain recombines TRBV7-2 with TRBJ2-7, with 13 nucleotides matching TRBD2. Germline V gene data show CDR1 as SGHTA and CDR2 as FQGNSA. V shed 3 bases and J 8 bases; nucleotides not matched to a gene: 7. The CDR3 spans 15 residues.

The chain is built from TRBV6-2 or TRBV6-3 and TRBJ1-2; 8 nucleotides line up with TRBD1. Losses at the gene ends were 2 bases for V and 9 bases for J; bases not matched to a gene: 5. The CDR3 is made up of 13 amino acids. Germline CDR1 is MNHEY and CDR2 is SVGEGT. The CDR3 region is CASSYGGQGSYTF. The CDR3 coding sequence is TGTGCCAGCAGTTACGGAGGACAGGGCAGCTACACCTTC.

This rearrangement joins TRBV10-3 to TRBJ2-7; 10 bases agree with TRBD2. The trim removed 5 bases at V and 1 base at J, leaving 8 bases unmatched. Germline V gene lookup returns CDR1 ENHRY and CDR2 SYGVKD. This CDR3 is 16 amino acids long. The CDR3 DNA is TGTGCCATCAGTACCCCGGGACTAGCGAAATCCTACGAGCAGTACTTC. Amino acids: CAISTPGLAKSYEQYF.

This chain links TRBV6-4 with TRBJ1-1; 7 nucleotides line up with TRBD1. CDR1 MRHNA and CDR2 SNTAGT come from the germline V gene. Trimming took 0 bases from V and 0 from J; bases not matched to a gene: 4. This CDR3 contains 16 residues. The CDR3 nucleotides are TGTGCCAGCAGTGACTCAGGGGGCTGTATGAACACTGAAGCTTTCTTT. Its protein is CASSDSGGCMNTEAFF.

This clone was observed once. The same CDR3 also results from other DNA sequences found in this sample. The genes are TRBV29-1 and TRBJ1-2, with a possible D match to TRBD1 (6 bases). The CDR3 extends over 11 amino acids. Trimming took 7 bases from V and 6 from J, leaving 12 bases between them. CDR1 is SQVTM and CDR2 is ANQGSEA in the germline V gene. The CDR3 protein is CSALTGNGYTF. The CDR3 region has the DNA TGCAGCGCTCTCACAGGGAATGGCTACACCTTC.

The V gene is TRBV6-5, the J gene TRBJ1-1; TRBD1 is a possible D gene (5 bases). From germline, CDR1 is MNHEY and CDR2 SVGAGI. The CDR3 has 15 residues. V was trimmed by 10 bases and J by 3 bases, leaving 21 bases between them. The CDR3 DNA is TGTGCCACCTCCCCTTGGGGTGGGGGGGACACTGAAGCTTTCTTT. Protein sequence: CATSPWGGGDTEAFF.

This clone was recorded a few times. The chain has TRBV18 and TRBJ2-1; 9 bases align to TRBD2. The CDR3 extends over 16 amino acids. The ends lost 3 bases at V and 0 bases at J; junction bases unmatched: 3. The germline gives CDR1 KGHSH, CDR2 LQKENI. The CDR3 coding sequence is TGTGCCAGCTCACCGGCGGGGGGGGTCTCCTACAATGAGCAGTTCTTC. Protein product: CASSPAGGVSYNEQFF.

J is TRBJ2-3 and V is TRBV2, with TRBD1 as a possible D gene (5 bases). CDR3 length equals 14 residues. Germline V gives CDR1 SNHLY, CDR2 FYNNEI. V was shortened by 6 bases and J by 1 base, with 11 bases between the two germline ends. CDR3 sequence: CASREQGRTDTQYF. CDR3 nucleotides: TGTGCCAGCAGGGAGCAGGGCCGCACAGATACGCAGTATTTT.

The V and J genes are TRBV2 and TRBJ1-5; D is ambiguous. CDR3 length: 15 amino acids. With 1 base removed from V and 0 bases from J, the gap between germline ends came to 7 bases. Germline values: CDR1 SNHLY, CDR2 FYNNEI. The CDR3 bases are TGTGCCAGCAGTGAAGTTGGCGGTAGCAATCAGCCCCAGCATTTT. It encodes CASSEVGGSNQPQHF.